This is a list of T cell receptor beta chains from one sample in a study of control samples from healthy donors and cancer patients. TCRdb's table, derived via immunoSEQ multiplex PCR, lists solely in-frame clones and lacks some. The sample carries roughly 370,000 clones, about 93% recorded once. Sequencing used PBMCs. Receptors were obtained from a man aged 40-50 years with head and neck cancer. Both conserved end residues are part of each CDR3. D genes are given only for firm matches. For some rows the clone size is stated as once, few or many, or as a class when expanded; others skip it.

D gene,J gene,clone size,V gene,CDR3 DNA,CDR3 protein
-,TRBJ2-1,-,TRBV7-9,TGTGCCAGCTCGTTGGGAGCGAGCAATGAGCAGTTCTTC,CASSLGASNEQFF
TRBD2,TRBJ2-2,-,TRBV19,TGTGCCAGTAGTATCCACCGACTAGCGGGAGGAACACAGAACACCGGGGAGCTGTTTTTT,CASSIHRLAGGTQNTGELFF
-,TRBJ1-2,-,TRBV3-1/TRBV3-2,TGTGCCAGCAGCCAACGTAACGGCTACACCTTC,CASSQRNGYTF
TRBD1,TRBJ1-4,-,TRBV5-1,TGCGCCAGCAGCTTGATTCAGGGGGGAGAAAAACTGTTTTTT,CASSLIQGGEKLFF
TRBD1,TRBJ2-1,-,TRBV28,TGTGCCAGCAGCTCAGGGGGAGAAAGCTCCTACAATGAGCAGTTCTTC,CASSSGGESSYNEQFF
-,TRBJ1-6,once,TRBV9,TGTGCCAGCAGCCCGGGACTTATGAATTCACCCCTCCACTTT,CASSPGLMNSPLHF
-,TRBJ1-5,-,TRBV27,TGTGCCAGCAGTTCTTATAGCAATCAGCCCCAGCATTTT,CASSSYSNQPQHF
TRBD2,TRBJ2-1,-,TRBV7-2,TGTGCCAGCAGCTTCGGGGGGGCTCACAATGAGCAGTTCTTC,CASSFGGAHNEQFF
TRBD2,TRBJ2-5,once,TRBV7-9,TGTGCCAGCAGCAGGGAGGGAGAGACCCAGTACTTC,CASSREGETQYF
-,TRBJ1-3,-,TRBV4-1,TGCGCCAGCAGCCTCGGAAACACCATATATTTT,CASSLGNTIYF
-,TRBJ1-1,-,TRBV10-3,TGTGCCATCAGTGAGTCGGGGGGGTTGGTGAACACTGAAGCTTTCTTT,CAISESGGLVNTEAFF
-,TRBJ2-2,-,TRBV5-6,TGTGCCAGCAGCGGGGGGCTCGGGGAGCTGTTTTTT,CASSGGLGELFF
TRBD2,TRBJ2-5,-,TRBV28,TGTGCCAGCAGTTCAAGTCTAGCGGCACAAGAGACCCAGTACTTC,CASSSSLAAQETQYF
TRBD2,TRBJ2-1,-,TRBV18,TGTGCCAGCTCACGAACGGGGGGGGCCTACAATGAGCAGTTCTTC,CASSRTGGAYNEQFF
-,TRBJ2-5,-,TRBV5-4,TGTGCCAGCAGCTTGCAGGGGCCCTCGTACCAAGAGACCCAGTACTTC,CASSLQGPSYQETQYF
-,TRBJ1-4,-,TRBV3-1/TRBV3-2,TGTGCCAGCAGCCTGGCGGGGCCAACTAATGAAAAACTGTTTTTT,CASSLAGPTNEKLFF
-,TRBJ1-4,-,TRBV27,TGTGCCAGCAGTTTTGCGACAGCAACTAATGAAAAACTGTTTTTT,CASSFATATNEKLFF
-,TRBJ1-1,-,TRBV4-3,TGCGCCAGCAGCCTTACTCCTTTCGGGCGTGGGAACACTGAAGCTTTCTTT,CASSLTPFGRGNTEAFF
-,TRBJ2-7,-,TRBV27,TGTGCCAGCATAGCTCCCCAGGGGGGATCCTACGAGCAGTACTTC,CASIAPQGGSYEQYF
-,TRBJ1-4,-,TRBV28,TGTGCCAGCAAGGCGCGGACAGCGAATGAAAAACTGTTTTTT,CASKARTANEKLFF
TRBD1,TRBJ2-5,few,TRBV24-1,TGTGCCACCAGTGAGGCGAGGGACAGGGGGCGTTCAGAGACCCAGTACTTC,CATSEARDRGRSETQYF
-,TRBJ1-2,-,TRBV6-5,TGTGCCAGCAGTTACTCGGGGGGGAACTATGGCTACACCTTC,CASSYSGGNYGYTF
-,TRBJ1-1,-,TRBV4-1,TGCGCCAGCAGCCAAGATCCGTTTTCTACTGAAGCTTTCTTT,CASSQDPFSTEAFF
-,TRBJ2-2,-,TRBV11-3,TGTGCCAGCAGCCAACCCAACACCGGGGAGCTGTTTTTT,CASSQPNTGELFF
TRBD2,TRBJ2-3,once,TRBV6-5,TGTGCCAGCAGTTTAACGCGGGGGGCGAACACAGATACGCAGTATTTT,CASSLTRGANTDTQYF
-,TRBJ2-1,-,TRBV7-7,TGTGCTTCCTCAGCCGAAAGTTTTCGAGGAGCGGAGCAGTTCTTC,CASSAESFRGAEQFF
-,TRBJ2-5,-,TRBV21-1,TGTGCCAGCAGCGAAGGGACTAGCGGGGGTCCGTACCAAGAGACCCAGTACTTC,CASSEGTSGGPYQETQYF
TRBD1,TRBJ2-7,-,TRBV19,TGTGCCAGTAGCGGAAACGATAACAGGGGCCCGATTTACGAGCAGTACTTC,CASSGNDNRGPIYEQYF
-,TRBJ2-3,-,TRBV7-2,TGTGCCAGCAGCCCGGACACAGATACGCAGTATTTT,CASSPDTDTQYF
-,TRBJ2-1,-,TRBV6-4,TGTGCCAGCAGTGCTTTGCCAGGGCGTGACAATGAGCAGTTCTTC,CASSALPGRDNEQFF
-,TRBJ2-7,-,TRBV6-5,TGTGCCAGCAGTTACCAGCAGGTGGGAAAGTACGAGCAGTACTTC,CASSYQQVGKYEQYF
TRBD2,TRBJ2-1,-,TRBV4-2,TGTGCCAGCAGCCAAGATGCGGGAGGGCCCTACAATGAGCAGTTCTTC,CASSQDAGGPYNEQFF
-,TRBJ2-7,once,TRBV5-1,TGCGCCAGCAGCTTGGAGTTAACTAGCTCCTACGAGCAGTACTTC,CASSLELTSSYEQYF
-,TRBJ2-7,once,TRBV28,TGTGCCAGCTTCTCACCAGGAGGGGTCGGCGAGCAGTACTTC,CASFSPGGVGEQYF
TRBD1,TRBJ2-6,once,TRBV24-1,TGTGCCACCAGTGATTCTACAGGGGGCGTCTCTGGGGCCAACGTCCTGACTTTC,CATSDSTGGVSGANVLTF
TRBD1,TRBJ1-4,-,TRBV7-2,TGTGCCAGCAGCTTGAGGGGGCCCGGTGAAAAACTGTTTTTT,CASSLRGPGEKLFF
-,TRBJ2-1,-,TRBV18,TGTGCCAGCTCACCAGGGTCGCTCGGGAACTACGACCTCTACAATGAGCAGTTCTTC,CASSPGSLGNYDLYNEQFF
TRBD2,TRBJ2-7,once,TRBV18,TGTGCCAGCTCACCTACGGGGAGGGCACAGACCTACGAGCAGTACTTC,CASSPTGRAQTYEQYF
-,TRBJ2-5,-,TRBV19,TGTGCCAGTAGTATCGCCCAGCCCCAAGAGACCCAGTACTTC,CASSIAQPQETQYF
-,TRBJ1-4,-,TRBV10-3,TGTGCCATCGGAGGGCCAACTAATGAAAAACTGTTTTTT,CAIGGPTNEKLFF
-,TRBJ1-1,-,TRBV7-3,TGTGCCAGCAGCCCGACAAGGAACACTGAAGCTTTCTTT,CASSPTRNTEAFF
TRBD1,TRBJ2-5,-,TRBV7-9,TGTGCCAGCAGCTTAGACACAGGGGCGGGAGAGACCCAGTACTTC,CASSLDTGAGETQYF
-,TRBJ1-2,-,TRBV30,TGTGCCTGGAGTCTGGGGCACTATGGCTACACCTTC,CAWSLGHYGYTF
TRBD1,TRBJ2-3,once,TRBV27,TGTGCCAGCAGTTGGCGGGACAGGGGAGATACGCAGTATTTT,CASSWRDRGDTQYF
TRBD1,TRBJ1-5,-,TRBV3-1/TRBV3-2,TGTGCCAGCAGCCAGGGACAGGACAATCAGCCCCAGCATTTT,CASSQGQDNQPQHF
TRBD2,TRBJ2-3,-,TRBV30,TGTGCCTTTTCCACCGGACTAGCGGGAGTAGGGGCAGATACGCAGTATTTT,CAFSTGLAGVGADTQYF
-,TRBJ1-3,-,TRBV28,TGTGCCAGCAGTTCTGACAGCTCTGGAAACACCATATATTTT,CASSSDSSGNTIYF